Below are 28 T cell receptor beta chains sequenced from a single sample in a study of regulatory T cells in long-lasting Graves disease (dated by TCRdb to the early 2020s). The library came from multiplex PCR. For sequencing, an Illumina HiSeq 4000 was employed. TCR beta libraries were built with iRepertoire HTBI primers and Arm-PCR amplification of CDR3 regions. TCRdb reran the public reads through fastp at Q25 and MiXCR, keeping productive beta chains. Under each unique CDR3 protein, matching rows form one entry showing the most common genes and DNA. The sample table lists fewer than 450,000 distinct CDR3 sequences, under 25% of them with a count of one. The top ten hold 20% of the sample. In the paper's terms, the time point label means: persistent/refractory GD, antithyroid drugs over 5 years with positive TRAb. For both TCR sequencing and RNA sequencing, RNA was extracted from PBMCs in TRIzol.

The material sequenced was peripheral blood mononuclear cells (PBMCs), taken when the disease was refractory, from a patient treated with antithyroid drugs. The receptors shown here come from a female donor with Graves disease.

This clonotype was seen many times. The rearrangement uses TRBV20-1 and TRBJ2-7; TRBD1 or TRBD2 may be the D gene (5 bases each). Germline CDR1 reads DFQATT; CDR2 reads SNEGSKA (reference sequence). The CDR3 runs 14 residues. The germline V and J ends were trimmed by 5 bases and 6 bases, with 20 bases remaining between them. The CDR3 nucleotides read TGCAGTGCTTCTTCCGGGACCTCGGTGGGCGAGCAGTACTTC. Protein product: CSASSGTSVGEQYF.

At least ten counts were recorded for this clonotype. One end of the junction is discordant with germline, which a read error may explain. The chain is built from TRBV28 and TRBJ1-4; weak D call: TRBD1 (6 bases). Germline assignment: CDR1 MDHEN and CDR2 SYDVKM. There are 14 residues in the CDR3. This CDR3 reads CASTVGTTNEKLFF. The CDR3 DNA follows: TGTGCCAGCACCGTCGGGACAACAAATGAAAAACTGTTTTTT.

The CDR3, as DNA: TGTGCCAGCAGCCCCCCCCAGGGAATGGTAGCCAACGTCCTGACTTTC. It specifies CASSPPQGMVANVLTF. This sequence joins TRBV6-2 or TRBV6-3 and TRBJ2-6; D is perhaps TRBD1 (5 bases). The ends were cut back, 6 bases at V and 7 bases at J, with 19 bases in the middle. Germline assignment: CDR1 MNHEY and CDR2 SVGEGT. The CDR3 is made up of 16 amino acids.

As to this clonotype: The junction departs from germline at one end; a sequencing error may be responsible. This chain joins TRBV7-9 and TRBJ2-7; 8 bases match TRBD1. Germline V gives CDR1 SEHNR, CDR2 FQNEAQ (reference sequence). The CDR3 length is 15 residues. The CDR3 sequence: CASSAPATGVHEQYF. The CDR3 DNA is TGTGCCAGCAGCGCGCCGGCGACAGGGGTCCACGAGCAATACTTC.

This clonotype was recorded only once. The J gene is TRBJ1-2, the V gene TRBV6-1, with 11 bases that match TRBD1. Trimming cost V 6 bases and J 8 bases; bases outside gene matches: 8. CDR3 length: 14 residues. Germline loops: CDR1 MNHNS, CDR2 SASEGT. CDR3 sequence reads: CASSPRTGGSGYTF. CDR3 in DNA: TGTGCCAGCAGCCCTAGGACAGGGGGCTCAGGCTACACCTTC.

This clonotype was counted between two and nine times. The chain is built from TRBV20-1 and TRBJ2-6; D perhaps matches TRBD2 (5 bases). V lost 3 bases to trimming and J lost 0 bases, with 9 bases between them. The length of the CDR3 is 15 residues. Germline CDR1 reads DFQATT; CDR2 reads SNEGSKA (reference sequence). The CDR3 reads CSASGKGSGANVLTF. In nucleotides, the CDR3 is TGCAGTGCTAGCGGGAAGGGCTCTGGGGCCAACGTCCTGACTTTC.

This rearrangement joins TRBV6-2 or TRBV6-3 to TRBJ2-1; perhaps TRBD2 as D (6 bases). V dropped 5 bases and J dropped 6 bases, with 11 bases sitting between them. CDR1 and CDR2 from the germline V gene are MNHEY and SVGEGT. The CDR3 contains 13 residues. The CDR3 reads CASSEVSGNEQFF. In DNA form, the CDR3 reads TGTGCCAGCAGTGAAGTTAGCGGCAATGAGCAGTTCTTC.

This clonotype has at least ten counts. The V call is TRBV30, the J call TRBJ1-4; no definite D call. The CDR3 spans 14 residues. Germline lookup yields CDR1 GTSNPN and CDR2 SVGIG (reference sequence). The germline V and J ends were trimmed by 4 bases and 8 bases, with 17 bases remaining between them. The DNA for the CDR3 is TGTGCCTGGAACCGGCAGGCCCGGCGGGAAAAACTGTTTTTT. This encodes CAWNRQARREKLFF.

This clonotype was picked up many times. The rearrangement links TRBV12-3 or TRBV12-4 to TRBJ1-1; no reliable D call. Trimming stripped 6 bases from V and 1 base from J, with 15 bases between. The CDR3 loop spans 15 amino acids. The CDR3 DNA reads TGTGCCAGCAGCCGCGACACGGGTTCGAACACTGAAGCTTTCTTT. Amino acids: CASSRDTGSNTEAFF.

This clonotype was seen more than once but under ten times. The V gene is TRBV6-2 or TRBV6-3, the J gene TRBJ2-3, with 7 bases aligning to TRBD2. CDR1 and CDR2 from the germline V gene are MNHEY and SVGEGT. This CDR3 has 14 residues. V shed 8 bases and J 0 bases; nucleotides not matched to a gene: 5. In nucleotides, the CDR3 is TGTGCCAGCCTAGCGGAGTCTAGCACAGATACGCAGTATTTT. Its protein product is CASLAESSTDTQYF.

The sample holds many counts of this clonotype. In DNA form, the CDR3 reads TGTGCCAGCAGTTTGGGAGTGGGCACTGAAGCTTTCTTT. Translation gives CASSLGVGTEAFF. The chain couples TRBV12-3 or TRBV12-4 to TRBJ1-1, with no clear D. This CDR3 has 13 residues. The germline V and J ends were trimmed by 3 bases and 4 bases, with 9 bases remaining between them.

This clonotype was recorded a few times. CDR3 residues: CASSLSGGEAFF. For the CDR3, the DNA is TGTGCCAGCAGCCTCTCCGGGGGTGAAGCTTTCTTT. V and J are TRBV7-2 and TRBJ1-1; TRBD1 is a possible D gene (5 bases). V was shortened by 5 bases and J by 7 bases, with 11 bases between the two germline ends. The CDR3 consists of 12 residues. The germline gives CDR1 SGHTA, CDR2 FQGNSA.

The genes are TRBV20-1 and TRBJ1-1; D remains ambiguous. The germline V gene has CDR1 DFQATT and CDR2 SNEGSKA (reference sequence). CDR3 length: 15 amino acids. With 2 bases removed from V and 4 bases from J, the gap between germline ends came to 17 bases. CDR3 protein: CSARSFGRSVTEAFF. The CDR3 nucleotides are TGCAGTGCTAGATCCTTCGGACGAAGTGTCACTGAAGCTTTCTTT.

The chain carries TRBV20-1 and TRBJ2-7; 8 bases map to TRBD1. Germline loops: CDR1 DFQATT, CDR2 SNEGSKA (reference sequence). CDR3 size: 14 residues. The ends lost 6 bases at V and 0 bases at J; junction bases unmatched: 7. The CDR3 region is CSAGGTGSSYEQYF. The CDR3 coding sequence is TGCAGTGCCGGTGGGACAGGCAGCTCCTACGAGCAGTACTTC.

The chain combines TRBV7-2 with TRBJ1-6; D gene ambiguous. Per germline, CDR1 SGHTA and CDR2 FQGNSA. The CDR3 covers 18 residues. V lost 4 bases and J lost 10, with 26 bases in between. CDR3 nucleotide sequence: TGTGCCAGCAGCTCCTTACCCCCCCGGACGGGCGGTGGGTCACCCCTCCACTTT. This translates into CASSSLPPRTGGGSPLHF.

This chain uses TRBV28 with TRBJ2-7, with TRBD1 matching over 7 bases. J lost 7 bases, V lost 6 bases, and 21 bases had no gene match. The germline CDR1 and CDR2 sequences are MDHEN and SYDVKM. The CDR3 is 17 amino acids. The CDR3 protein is CASSYSKWGQLDREQYF. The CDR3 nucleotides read TGTGCCAGCAGCTATTCTAAATGGGGACAGCTGGACCGGGAGCAGTACTTC.

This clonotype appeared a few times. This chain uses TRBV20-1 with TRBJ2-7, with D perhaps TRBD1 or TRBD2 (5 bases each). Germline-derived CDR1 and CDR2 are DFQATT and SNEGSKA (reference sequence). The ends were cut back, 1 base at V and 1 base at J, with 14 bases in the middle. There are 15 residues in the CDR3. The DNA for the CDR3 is TGCAGTGCTAGAGGTCTTGGGGGAACGTCCTACGAGCAGTACTTC. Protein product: CSARGLGGTSYEQYF.

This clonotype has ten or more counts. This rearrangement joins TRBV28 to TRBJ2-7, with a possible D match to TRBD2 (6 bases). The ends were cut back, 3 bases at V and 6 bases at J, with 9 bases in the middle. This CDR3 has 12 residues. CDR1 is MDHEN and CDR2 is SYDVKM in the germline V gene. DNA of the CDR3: TGTGCCAGCAGTTTGACTAGTTTCGAGCAGTACTTC. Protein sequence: CASSLTSFEQYF.

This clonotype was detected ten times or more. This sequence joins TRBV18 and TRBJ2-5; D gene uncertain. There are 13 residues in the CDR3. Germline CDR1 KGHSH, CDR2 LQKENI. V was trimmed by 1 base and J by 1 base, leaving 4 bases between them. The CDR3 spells CASSPRAQETQYF. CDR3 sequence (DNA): TGTGCCAGCTCACCACGGGCCCAAGAGACCCAGTACTTC.

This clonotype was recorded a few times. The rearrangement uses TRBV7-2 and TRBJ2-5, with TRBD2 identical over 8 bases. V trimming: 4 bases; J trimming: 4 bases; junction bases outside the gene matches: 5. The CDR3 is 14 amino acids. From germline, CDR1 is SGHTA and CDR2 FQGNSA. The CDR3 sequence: CASSSGLAPETQYF. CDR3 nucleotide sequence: TGTGCCAGCAGCTCAGGACTAGCCCCAGAGACCCAGTACTTC. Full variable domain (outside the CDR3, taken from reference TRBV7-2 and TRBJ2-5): GAGVSQSPSNKVTEKGKDVELRCDPISGHTALYWYRQSLGQGLEFLIYFQGNSAPDKSGLPSDRFSAERTGGSVSTLTIQRTQQEDSAVYLCASSSGLAPETQYFGPGTRLLVL.

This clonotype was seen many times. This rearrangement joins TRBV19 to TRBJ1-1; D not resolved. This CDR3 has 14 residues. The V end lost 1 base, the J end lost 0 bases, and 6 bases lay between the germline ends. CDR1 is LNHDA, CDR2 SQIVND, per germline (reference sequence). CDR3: CASSIGGVNTEAFF. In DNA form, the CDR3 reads TGTGCCAGTAGTATAGGCGGGGTGAACACTGAAGCTTTCTTT.

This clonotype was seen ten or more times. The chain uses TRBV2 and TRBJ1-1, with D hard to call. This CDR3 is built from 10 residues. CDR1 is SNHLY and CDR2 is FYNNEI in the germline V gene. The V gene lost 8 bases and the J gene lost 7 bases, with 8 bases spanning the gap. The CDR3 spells CASLRGEAFF. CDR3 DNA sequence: TGTGCCAGCCTCCGGGGTGAAGCTTTCTTT.

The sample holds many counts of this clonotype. CDR3 sequence reads: CASSETPGRETQYF. The CDR3, as DNA: TGTGCCAGCAGTGAAACCCCGGGGAGGGAGACCCAGTACTTC. The rearrangement joins TRBV2 to TRBJ2-5; the D gene is possibly TRBD2 (6 bases). The CDR3 loop spans 14 amino acids. Germline assignment: CDR1 SNHLY and CDR2 FYNNEI. Trimming shortened V by 2 bases and J by 5 bases, and 12 bases separated the two germline ends.

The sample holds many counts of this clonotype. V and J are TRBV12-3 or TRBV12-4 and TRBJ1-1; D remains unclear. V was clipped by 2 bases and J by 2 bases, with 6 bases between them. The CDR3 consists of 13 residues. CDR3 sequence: CASSLPRNTEAFF. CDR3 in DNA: TGTGCCAGCAGTTTACCCAGAAACACTGAAGCTTTCTTT.

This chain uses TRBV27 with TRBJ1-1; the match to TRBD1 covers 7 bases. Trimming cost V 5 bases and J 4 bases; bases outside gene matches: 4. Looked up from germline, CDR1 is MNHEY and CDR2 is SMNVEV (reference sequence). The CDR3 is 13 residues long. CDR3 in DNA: TGTGCCAGCAGTCGAGGGGGCCGCACTGAAGCTTTCTTT. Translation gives CASSRGGRTEAFF.

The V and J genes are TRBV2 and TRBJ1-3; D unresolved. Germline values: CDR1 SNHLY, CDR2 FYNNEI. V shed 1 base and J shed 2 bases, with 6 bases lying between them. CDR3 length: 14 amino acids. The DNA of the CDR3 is TGTGCCAGCAGTGAAGGAGGCGCTGGAAACACCATATATTTT. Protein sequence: CASSEGGAGNTIYF.

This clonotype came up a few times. CDR3 in amino acids: CASSLGWVSSGQETQYF. The CDR3 DNA reads TGTGCCAGCAGCTTGGGTTGGGTATCCAGCGGTCAAGAGACCCAGTACTTC. V and J are TRBV5-5 and TRBJ2-5; D may be TRBD2 (5 bases). Looked up from germline, CDR1 is SGHKS and CDR2 is YYEKEE (reference sequence). The V end was cut by 0 bases, the J end by 2 bases, with 17 bases between. The CDR3 spans 17 residues.

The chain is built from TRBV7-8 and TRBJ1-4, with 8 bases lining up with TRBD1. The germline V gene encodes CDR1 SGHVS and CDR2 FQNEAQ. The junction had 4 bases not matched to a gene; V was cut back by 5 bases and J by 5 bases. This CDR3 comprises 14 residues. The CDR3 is CASSRDRLNEKLFF. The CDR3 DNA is TGTGCCAGCAGCCGGGACAGGCTAAATGAAAAACTGTTTTTT.